This T cell receptor beta chain is drawn from a study of shared clonotypes between healthy human individuals. Study-level information: CD8 memory received one plate per donor, CD8 naive two, CD4 memory three and CD4 naive three.

The CDR3 runs 15 residues. Germline V gene sequence: CDR1 LGHNA, CDR2 YNFKEQ. V was clipped by 2 bases and J by 2 bases, with 12 bases between them. Assay execution took place at the deep level. Some clones are missing from TCRdb's copy, which holds only in-frame ones; the method was immunoSEQ multiplex PCR. Of about 2.3 million clones detected, more than 80% appear once; the ten largest clones hold 0.35% to 0.5%. The specimen sequenced was naive CD4+ T cells from PBMCs. Subset defined: CD45RA+ positively selected. The rearrangement joins TRBV4-2 to TRBJ2-5, with D perhaps matching TRBD2 (5 bases). This TCR was recovered from a man younger than 30 in good health. Some clones in this sample may be carry-over from other donors' samples. CDR3 sequence reads: CASSQPGRGQETQYF. The CDR3 region has the DNA TGTGCCAGCAGCCAACCCGGTCGAGGGCAAGAGACCCAGTACTTC.